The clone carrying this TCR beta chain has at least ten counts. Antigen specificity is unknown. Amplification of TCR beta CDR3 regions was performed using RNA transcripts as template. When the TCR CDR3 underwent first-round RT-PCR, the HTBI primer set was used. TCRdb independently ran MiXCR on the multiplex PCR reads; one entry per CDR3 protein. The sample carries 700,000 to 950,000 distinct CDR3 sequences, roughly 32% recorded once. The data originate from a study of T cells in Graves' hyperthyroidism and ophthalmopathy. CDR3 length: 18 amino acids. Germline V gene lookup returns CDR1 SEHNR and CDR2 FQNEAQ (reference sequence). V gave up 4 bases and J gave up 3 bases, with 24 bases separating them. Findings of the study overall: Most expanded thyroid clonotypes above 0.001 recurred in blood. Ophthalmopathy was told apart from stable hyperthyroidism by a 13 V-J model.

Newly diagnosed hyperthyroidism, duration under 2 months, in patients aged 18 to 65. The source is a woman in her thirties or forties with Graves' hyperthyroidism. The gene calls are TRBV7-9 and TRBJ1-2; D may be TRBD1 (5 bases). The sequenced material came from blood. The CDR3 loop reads CASSSPVTVGEIDYGYTF. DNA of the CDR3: TGTGCCAGCAGCTCCCCGGTGACAGTAGGGGAAATTGACTATGGCTACACCTTC.